This TCR beta chain was recovered during a study of blood T cells in healthy people across ages. V was pared by 5 bases and J by 3 bases, with 10 bases between. The length of the CDR3 is 13 residues. The authors ran a second PCR of 7 to 11 cycles using a sample-barcoded 5' primer and a J-beta primer mix. Template switching added a 12-random-nucleotide identifier to every cDNA molecule. TCRdb used MiXCR to reprocess the 5' RACE reads, holding one entry per CDR3 protein. The sample contains about 780,000 distinct CDR3 sequences, 60% to 80% of which appear only once. The table lists this clonotype with many counts. This may come from a read error, since a much larger clone is one base off. Isolation of PBMCs gave at least 7 million cells per sample.

This chain links TRBV12-3 or TRBV12-4 with TRBJ2-5; D is perhaps TRBD2 (7 bases). This TCR was recovered from a man between 25 and 39 years old in good health. Sequences were obtained from blood. In nucleotides, the CDR3 is TGTGCCAGCAGTAGGGGGGGGGAAGAGACCCAGTACTTC. Translation gives CASSRGGEETQYF.